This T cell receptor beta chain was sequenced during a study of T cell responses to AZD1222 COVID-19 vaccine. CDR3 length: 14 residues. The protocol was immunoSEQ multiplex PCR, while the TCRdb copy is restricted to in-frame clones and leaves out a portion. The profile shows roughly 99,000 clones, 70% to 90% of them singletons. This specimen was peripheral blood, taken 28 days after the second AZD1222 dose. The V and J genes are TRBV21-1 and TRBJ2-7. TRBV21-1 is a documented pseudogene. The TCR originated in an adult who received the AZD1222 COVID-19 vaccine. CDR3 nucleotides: TGTGCCAGCAGCAAAGTAGGCCGCTCCTACGAGCAGTACTTC. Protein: CASSKVGRSYEQYF.